Following are 5 T cell receptor beta chains from one sample sequenced in a study of CD4+ T cells in melanoma (dated by TCRdb to the early 2020s). The library was made by the immunoSEQ multiplex PCR assay. TCRdb provides this immuneACCESS table in a form limited to in-frame rearrangements. Some clones are lacking; in checked studies, under half of them reflect an unresolved V gene, and why the rest are absent is not known. The sample table contains 50,000 to 60,000 clones; only one count was recorded for roughly two thirds of them. The ten largest clonotypes hold around 5% of the sample. Sequenced input: tumor tissue. The origin of the receptors is a human donor with melanoma.

On this clone itself: A far larger clone is just one base off, so this is likely a read error. The V gene is TRBV5-6, the J gene TRBJ1-2; D remains ambiguous. V was shortened by 0 bases and J by 8 bases, with 17 bases between the two germline ends. Germline V gives CDR1 SGHDT, CDR2 YYEEEE. The CDR3 is 15 residues long. CDR3 loop: CASSLVPGLAEGYTF. The CDR3 DNA reads TGTGCCAGCAGCTTGGTTCCTGGGTTGGCTGAGGGCTACACCTTC.

With respect to this clone: One end of the junction varies from germline; a read error may be responsible. The chain links TRBV7-2 to TRBJ1-5; no reliable D call. This CDR3 contains 15 residues. Germline V gene lookup returns CDR1 SGHTA and CDR2 FQGNSA. DNA of the CDR3: TGTGCCAGCAGTTTAGGGAGAGTCGGCAATCAGCCCCAGCATTTT. Translating it yields CASSLGRVGNQPQHF.

The genes are TRBV30 and TRBJ2-2; the D is unclear. The germline V gene has CDR1 GTSNPN and CDR2 SVGIG (reference sequence). V dropped 3 bases and J dropped 2 bases, with 4 bases sitting between them. The length of the CDR3 is 12 residues. The CDR3 loop reads CAWRGNTGELFF. The CDR3 DNA reads TGTGCCTGGAGAGGAAACACCGGGGAGCTGTTTTTT.

This chain connects TRBV5-8 to TRBJ1-5; the D is unclear. From germline, CDR1 is SGHTS and CDR2 YDEGEE. CDR3 length equals 12 residues. V lost 1 base and J lost 9, with 8 bases in between. CDR3 amino acids: CASSLRGGPQHF. The CDR3, as DNA: TGTGCCAGCAGCTTGAGAGGAGGGCCCCAGCATTTT.

V and J are TRBV7-2 and TRBJ1-5; tentative D call: TRBD1 (6 bases). Germline V gene data show CDR1 as SGHTA and CDR2 as FQGNSA. The CDR3 contains 14 residues. Trimming cost V 4 bases and J 13 bases, with 20 bases left between them. The CDR3 DNA reads as TGTGCCAGCAGCTCCTCCAACTTTGAGGGACATCAGCATTTT. Residues: CASSSSNFEGHQHF.